The next 7 T cell receptor beta chains were all read from a single sample in a study of T cell responses to AZD1222 COVID-19 vaccine. Produced via immunoSEQ multiplex PCR; TCRdb's table is partial and in-frame only. The sample holds about 150,000 clones, approximately 78% seen once. Specimen: peripheral blood, collected on day 0 of MenACWY control vaccination. The receptors derive from an adult in good health.

The chain employs TRBV6-5 and TRBJ2-5, with D maybe TRBD2 (5 bases). The CDR3 consists of 11 residues. Deletions cut 2 bases from V and 11 bases from J, with 9 bases between. Germline V CDR1 and CDR2: MNHEY, SVGAGI. The CDR3 DNA sequence: TGTGCCAGCAGTTACGGGCCGGGACAGTACTTC. It yields the protein CASSYGPGQYF.

The rearrangement uses TRBV24-1 and TRBJ2-6; D possibly corresponds to TRBD1 (8 bases). Trimming pared 4 bases from V and 0 bases from J, leaving 18 bases between. In germline, CDR1 is KGHDR, CDR2 SFDVKD. This CDR3 is 19 amino acids long. The CDR3 loop is CATSDTAGDRGSGANVLTF. The CDR3 DNA sequence: TGTGCCACCAGTGACACTGCGGGAGACAGGGGCTCTGGGGCCAACGTCCTGACTTTC.

This rearrangement joins TRBV24-1 to TRBJ2-1; 10 bases align to TRBD1. V lost 10 bases, J lost 9 bases, and 11 bases stayed unmatched. CDR1 and CDR2 from the germline V gene are KGHDR and SFDVKD. This CDR3 has 14 amino acids. The CDR3 loop reads CATLPGTGAGEQFF. The CDR3 nucleotides are TGTGCCACGCTTCCCGGGACAGGGGCGGGTGAGCAGTTCTTC.

The chain carries TRBV5-4 and TRBJ2-1; 7 bases align to TRBD2. The junction had 3 bases not matched to a gene; V was cut back by 0 bases and J by 0 bases. The CDR3 is 16 residues long. Germline CDR1 SGHNT, CDR2 YYREEE (reference sequence). The CDR3 sequence: CASSLAAGDSYNEQFF. The DNA of the CDR3 is TGTGCCAGCAGCTTGGCCGCGGGGGACTCCTACAATGAGCAGTTCTTC.

The gene calls are TRBV21-1 and TRBJ1-1; the table's D call of TRBD1 was not tested on the DNA. TRBV21-1 is annotated as a pseudogene. The CDR3 contains 17 residues. CDR3 nucleotides: TGTGCCAGCAGCAAAGCGTCAAGGGACAGGGCCCACACTGAAGCTTTCTTT. Its translation is CASSKASRDRAHTEAFF.

The sample holds one count of this clone. J is TRBJ2-1 and V is TRBV25-1; weak D call: TRBD1 (5 bases). Germline V lookup: CDR1 MGHDK, CDR2 SYGVNS. Trimming took 1 base from V and 0 from J, leaving 10 bases between them. The CDR3 consists of 16 residues. In nucleotides, the CDR3 is TGTGCCAGCAGTGAATTGGGGCACGTCTCCTACAATGAGCAGTTCTTC. This sequence encodes CASSELGHVSYNEQFF. The variable domain in full, completed from reference TRBV25-1 and TRBJ2-1, reads EADIYQTPRYLVIGTGKKITLECSQTMGHDKMYWYQQDPGMELHLIHYSYGVNSTEKGDLSSESTVSRIRTEHFPLTLESARPSHTSQYLCASSELGHVSYNEQFFGPGTRLTVL.

This chain links TRBV2 with TRBJ1-2, with TRBD1 as a possible D gene (6 bases). In germline, CDR1 is SNHLY, CDR2 FYNNEI. V was cut by 6 bases and J by 4 bases, with 9 bases left in between. The CDR3 totals 12 residues. CDR3 sequence: CASRGGLYGYTF. CDR3 in DNA: TGTGCCAGCAGGGGGGGCCTCTATGGCTACACCTTC.